This TCR beta chain was identified in a study of graft-versus-host responses after intestinal transplantation. Study-level information: Recipients got multivisceral, liver-intestinal, or isolated intestinal transplants. Regarding the study as a whole: Early post-transplant declines in HvG were associated with peak levels of circulating GvH clones.

Germline V gives CDR1 SQVTM, CDR2 ANQGSEA. With 7 bases removed from V and 3 bases from J, the gap between germline ends came to 19 bases. The CDR3 spans 15 residues. Sequencing used immunoSEQ multiplex PCR; TCRdb keeps in-frame clones, though not all of them. The repertoire holds just under 65,000 clones, more than 85% seen once, with 1.5% to 2% in the top ten. Comment on this clone: Its antigen remains unknown.

The sequencing used unstimulated CD8+ T cells sorted from spleen or lymph node cells, collected before transplant. This chain joins TRBV29-1 and TRBJ1-3; weak D call: TRBD1 (5 bases). The receptor's source is a human donor who was the organ donor for an intestinal transplant. The CDR3 DNA reads TGCAGCGGCACCTATGCAGGGTTCTTTGGAAACACCATATATTTT. Translating gives CSGTYAGFFGNTIYF.